This TCR beta chain was observed in a study of blood T cell repertoires in COVID-19. The CDR3 contains 11 residues. The data were produced by immunoSEQ multiplex PCR, yet TCRdb's version contains in-frame clones alone and is incomplete. The sample includes around 230,000 clones, roughly 89% of them seen just once. This clone appeared a few times. One end of the junction varies from germline; a read error may be responsible. The V and J genes are TRBV12-3 or TRBV12-4 and TRBJ1-3, with D unclear. Sequenced sample: PBMCs or T cells enriched from blood (not recorded which). This receptor was obtained from a woman in her 30s with acute COVID-19. The CDR3 here is CASSSRNTIYF. CDR3 sequence (DNA): TGTGCCAGCAGCTCTAGAAACACCATATATTTT.